These T cell receptor beta chains were read from a single sample in a study of regulatory T cells in long-lasting Graves disease. TCRdb independently ran MiXCR on the multiplex PCR reads; one entry per CDR3 protein. The table lists 200,000 to 300,000 distinct CDR3 sequences, over 20% of them singletons. Sequenced material: peripheral blood mononuclear cells (PBMCs), taken at new diagnosis, from a patient treated with antithyroid drugs. These receptors all stem from a female donor with Graves disease. CDR3s include the opening cysteine and the closing phenylalanine or tryptophan. D genes are given only for firm matches. Expanded clones get a size class; other rows say once, few or many, or leave the size out.

V gene: TRBV28; clone size: -; D gene: -; J gene: TRBJ2-2; CDR3 DNA: TGTGCCAGCAACAACGAATGGGGCCCGAACACCGGGGAGCTGTTTTTT; CDR3 protein: CASNNEWGPNTGELFF
V gene: TRBV4-2; clone size: many; D gene: -; J gene: TRBJ2-7; CDR3 DNA: TGTGCCAGCAGCCAAGGACAATTAGCGGATTCCTACGAGCAGTACTTC; CDR3 protein: CASSQGQLADSYEQYF
V gene: TRBV27; clone size: few; D gene: -; J gene: TRBJ1-2; CDR3 DNA: TGTGCCAGCAGACCTGACAGGCTTAACTATGGCTACACCTTC; CDR3 protein: CASRPDRLNYGYTF
V gene: TRBV6-2/TRBV6-3; clone size: many; D gene: TRBD1; J gene: TRBJ2-1; CDR3 DNA: TGTGCCAGCACGAAGGGGGCTCAGGAGCAGTTCTTC; CDR3 protein: CASTKGAQEQFF
V gene: TRBV2; clone size: many; D gene: -; J gene: TRBJ1-6; CDR3 DNA: TGTGCCAGCACCGAGGGTAATTCACCCCTCCACTTT; CDR3 protein: CASTEGNSPLHF
V gene: TRBV12-3/TRBV12-4; clone size: many; D gene: TRBD2; J gene: TRBJ2-5; CDR3 DNA: TGTGCCAGCAGTACTAGCGGGGCACAAGAGACCCAGTACTTC; CDR3 protein: CASSTSGAQETQYF
V gene: TRBV12-3/TRBV12-4; clone size: many; D gene: TRBD2; J gene: TRBJ2-1; CDR3 DNA: TGTGCCAGCAGCTACGCCGGGACTAGCGGGACCCATGAGCAGTTCTTC; CDR3 protein: CASSYAGTSGTHEQFF
V gene: TRBV7-2; clone size: -; D gene: -; J gene: TRBJ1-5; CDR3 DNA: TGTGCCAGCAGCTTAAGTGGGCAGTCCAATCAGCCCCAGCATTTT; CDR3 protein: CASSLSGQSNQPQHF
V gene: TRBV7-6; clone size: -; D gene: -; J gene: TRBJ1-1; CDR3 DNA: TGTACCAGCAGCCAATGGACTGAGAACACTGAAGCTTTCTTT; CDR3 protein: CTSSQWTENTEAFF
V gene: TRBV7-3; clone size: many; D gene: -; J gene: TRBJ1-1; CDR3 DNA: TGTGCCAAAGGAGTTGATGAGATAAACACTGAAGCTTTCTTT; CDR3 protein: CAKGVDEINTEAFF
V gene: TRBV9; clone size: many; D gene: -; J gene: TRBJ1-4; CDR3 DNA: TGTGCCAGCAGCGCCGGGACTTTCAATGAAAAACTGTTTTTT; CDR3 protein: CASSAGTFNEKLFF
V gene: TRBV10-3; clone size: many; D gene: -; J gene: TRBJ2-5; CDR3 DNA: TGTGCCATCAGTGAGTCCGAGAGAGCGACGCTCAAAGAGACCCAGTACTTC; CDR3 protein: CAISESERATLKETQYF
V gene: TRBV3-1; clone size: -; D gene: -; J gene: TRBJ1-1; CDR3 DNA: TGTGCCAGCAGCCAACTGGGTGGCTTCAACACTGAAGCTTTCTTT; CDR3 protein: CASSQLGGFNTEAFF
V gene: TRBV7-8; clone size: once; D gene: TRBD2; J gene: TRBJ2-2; CDR3 DNA: TGTGCCAGCAGCTTAGAGGAGGGCGGGAGGGGCACCGGGGAGCTGTTTTTT; CDR3 protein: CASSLEEGGRGTGELFF
V gene: TRBV18; clone size: many; D gene: -; J gene: TRBJ1-6; CDR3 DNA: TGTGCCAGCTCAGTGACAGGACTCAATTCACCCCTCCACTTT; CDR3 protein: CASSVTGLNSPLHF
V gene: TRBV5-1; clone size: few; D gene: -; J gene: TRBJ2-7; CDR3 DNA: TGCGCCAGCAGCTTTCCCCTTAGAGGGGCAAGGAACGAGCAGTACTTC; CDR3 protein: CASSFPLRGARNEQYF
V gene: TRBV20-1; clone size: -; D gene: -; J gene: TRBJ2-7; CDR3 DNA: TGCAGTGCTAGCAAAACCGGGACAAGGGGGATAAAATACGAGCAGTACTTC; CDR3 protein: CSASKTGTRGIKYEQYF
V gene: TRBV7-2; clone size: many; D gene: TRBD2; J gene: TRBJ2-7; CDR3 DNA: TGTGCCAGCAGCCCAGAGGCGGGAGGGCGTATAAAGCAGTACTTC; CDR3 protein: CASSPEAGGRIKQYF
V gene: TRBV6-1; clone size: few; D gene: -; J gene: TRBJ2-5; CDR3 DNA: TGTGCCAGCTCCCGACAAGGGGAGACCCAGTACTTC; CDR3 protein: CASSRQGETQYF
V gene: TRBV11-2; clone size: many; D gene: -; J gene: TRBJ2-2; CDR3 DNA: TGTGCCAGCAGCTTAGCTGCGGGCGCTGTGACCGGGGAGCTGTTTTTT; CDR3 protein: CASSLAAGAVTGELFF
V gene: TRBV20-1; clone size: -; D gene: TRBD2; J gene: TRBJ2-3; CDR3 DNA: TGCAGTGCTAAGGACGGGGGACTAGCGGGAGTGGCTAGTACAGATACGCAGTATTTT; CDR3 protein: CSAKDGGLAGVASTDTQYF
V gene: TRBV25-1; clone size: few; D gene: TRBD2; J gene: TRBJ2-5; CDR3 DNA: TGTGCCAGCAGGTGGACTAGCGGGAGTGAGACCCAGTACTTC; CDR3 protein: CASRWTSGSETQYF